The rows below give T cell receptor beta chains drawn from one sample of a study of molecular identifiers for immune sequencing clone quantification. TCRdb fed the PCR reads into MiXCR, producing one record per CDR3 protein. The sample lists approximately 20,000 distinct CDR3 sequences, about a fifth seen once, with approximately 6.8% in the top ten. The material sequenced was naive CD8+ T cells from blood, with Jurkat cell RNA spiked in. The receptors here all came from a human donor in good health. Some libraries in this study had Jurkat cell RNA spiked in. Both conserved end residues are trimmed from each CDR3.

j_gene: TRBJ2-7
v_gene: TRBV4-2
CDR3aa: ASSQGDDYEQY

j_gene: TRBJ2-7
v_gene: TRBV5-1
CDR3aa: ASNSGGGEQY

j_gene: TRBJ2-3
v_gene: TRBV5-4
CDR3aa: ASSPPSGPIADTQY

j_gene: TRBJ2-4
v_gene: TRBV15
CDR3aa: ATSRDPPIAKNIQY

j_gene: TRBJ2-7
v_gene: TRBV28
CDR3aa: ASSRQAHYEQY

j_gene: TRBJ2-7
v_gene: TRBV13
CDR3aa: ASSLVGGIDEQY

j_gene: TRBJ2-7
v_gene: TRBV9
CDR3aa: ANPTVTSYEQY

j_gene: TRBJ2-1
v_gene: TRBV29-1
CDR3aa: SSFGDRAGIYEQF

j_gene: TRBJ2-2
v_gene: TRBV14
CDR3aa: ASSQFVSSGELF

j_gene: TRBJ2-1
v_gene: TRBV28
CDR3aa: ASSFLLFRDEQF

j_gene: TRBJ2-7
v_gene: TRBV4-2
CDR3aa: ASSQFLAGGESYEQY